This TCR beta chain stems from a study of cytomegalovirus exposure and HLA in healthy donors. Whole-study results and caveats: The majority of CMV-associated TCR beta chains were reported as apparently HLA-restricted in a later analysis. Being indistinguishable, some V segments were excluded, TRBV6-2 and TRBV6-3 among them. Previously analyzed data showed that most TCR beta V segments were productive at a frequency of about 87% or about 30%.

The V and J ends lost 6 bases and 2 bases respectively, with 17 bases between them. The germline V gene has CDR1 MNHEY and CDR2 SMNVEV (reference sequence). The CDR3 spans 15 residues. Donors likely had unrecorded immune exposures despite being nominally healthy when sampled. The PCR had 60 Vbeta and 13 Jbeta primers. Generated by immunoSEQ multiplex PCR, the TCRdb table keeps only in-frame clones and is missing some. The sample includes 150,000 to 200,000 clones, roughly 74% of them seen just once. This clone has just one count. The antigen remains unidentified. The receptor comes from a female donor in good health and CMV-seronegative. Sequencing used PBMCs. The chain is built from TRBV27 and TRBJ2-7, with D possibly matching TRBD1 (5 bases). CDR3 DNA: TGTGCCAGCAGAGGATTAGGGGCCCAAGCCTACGAGCAGTACTTC. This encodes CASRGLGAQAYEQYF.